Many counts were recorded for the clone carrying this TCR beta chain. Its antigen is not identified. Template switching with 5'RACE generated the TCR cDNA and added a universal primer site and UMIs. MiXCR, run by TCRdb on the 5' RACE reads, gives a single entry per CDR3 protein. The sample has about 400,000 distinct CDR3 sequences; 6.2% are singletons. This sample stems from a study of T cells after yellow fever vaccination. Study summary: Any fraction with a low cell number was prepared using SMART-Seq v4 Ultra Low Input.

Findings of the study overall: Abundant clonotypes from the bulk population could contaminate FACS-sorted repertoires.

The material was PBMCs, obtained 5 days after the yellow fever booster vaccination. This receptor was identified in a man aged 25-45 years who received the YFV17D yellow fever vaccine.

For the CDR3, the DNA is TGTGCCAGCAGCAGCTACCGGACTAGCGGGGCCTCTGGGGCCAACGTCCTGACTTTC. Translating gives CASSSYRTSGASGANVLTF. The J gene is TRBJ2-6, the V gene TRBV7-6, with TRBD2 matching over 12 bases. The CDR3 totals 19 residues. Germline assignment: CDR1 SGHVS and CDR2 FNYEAQ. After removal of 5 bases from V and 0 bases from J, the junction contained 8 bases not matched to a gene.